This T cell receptor beta chain was identified in a study of monozygotic twins with inflammatory bowel disease. Looked up from germline, CDR1 is DFQATT and CDR2 is SNEGSKA (reference sequence). CDR3 length: 17 residues. TCRdb reanalyzed the 5' RACE reads and collapses them to one entry per CDR3 protein, without DNA. The sample yields over 110,000 distinct CDR3 sequences, of which the top ten take up less than 2.5%. The sample consisted of blood. The chain carries TRBV20-1 and TRBJ2-1; without DNA, the TCRdb call of TRBD2 cannot be checked. The sequence was obtained from a human donor with ulcerative colitis or Crohn's disease, or a healthy co-twin of an affected twin (not recorded which). Here the CDR3 reads CSARVEGSGYSYNEQFF.